This record concerns one T cell receptor beta chain sequence. The sample originates from a study of control samples from healthy donors and cancer patients. Assay used: immunoSEQ multiplex PCR; TCRdb lists only in-frame clones, some missing. In the table there are 70,000 to 90,000 clones, around 94% of which are singletons. Germline assignment: CDR1 MGHRA and CDR2 YSYEKL. Deletions cut 3 bases from V and 6 bases from J, with 18 bases between. The CDR3 is 16 residues long. The TCR comes from a woman between 35 and 50 years old in good health. The V gene is TRBV4-1, the J gene TRBJ2-1; TRBD2 is a possible D gene (5 bases). Sequencing was carried out using blood. CDR3 in amino acids: CASSQAAVASSNEQFF. The CDR3 DNA follows: TGCGCCAGCAGCCAGGCGGCGGTAGCGAGTTCCAATGAGCAGTTCTTC.